This T cell receptor beta chain was identified during a study of T cell responses to AZD1222 COVID-19 vaccine. Profiling relied on immunoSEQ multiplex PCR, and the TCRdb table lists in-frame clones only, not all of them. The repertoire holds around 100,000 clones, with 87% as singletons. Trimming at V came to 0 bases and at J to 6 bases, leaving 0 bases not matched to a gene. The germline V gene encodes CDR1 SGDLS and CDR2 YYNGEE. This CDR3 spans 13 amino acids. The clonotype was recovered from an adult who received the AZD1222 COVID-19 vaccine. The sample was peripheral blood, taken 28 days after the second AZD1222 dose. J is TRBJ2-7 and V is TRBV9; 10 nucleotides line up with TRBD1. CDR3 bases: TGTGCCAGCAGCGTAGGGACAGGGGGCGAGCAGTACTTC. This sequence encodes CASSVGTGGEQYF.